Listed here is a single TCR beta chain. The sample is drawn from a study of blood T cell repertoires in COVID-19. Turning to the study itself: PBMCs, B-cell-depleted T cells, or T cells provided the cDNA or gDNA that made up the material.

From germline, CDR1 is MNHEY and CDR2 SVGEGT. The V gene end was trimmed by 5 bases and the J gene end by 7 bases; junction bases not matched to a gene: 8. This CDR3 is built from 14 residues. In the authors' workflow: How many nucleated cells were present was estimated from reference gene primer amplification. Clones were sequenced by immunoSEQ multiplex PCR, and TCRdb holds only the in-frame ones, with some missing. V and J calls and clone size are those listed in that table; D and trimming were worked out from the DNA. The sample holds 200,000 to 300,000 clones; about 86% are singletons and the top ten take around 9.6%.

Sequencing was carried out using peripheral blood. The V call is TRBV6-2 or TRBV6-3, the J call TRBJ2-1, with 7 bases identical to TRBD2. The clonotype was recovered from a woman at least 80 years old with acute or convalescent COVID-19. The CDR3 region is CASSQTRAGNEQFF. DNA of the CDR3: TGTGCCAGCAGTCAGACCCGAGCGGGGAATGAGCAGTTCTTC.